Listed below are T cell receptor beta chains from one sample, sequenced in a study of cytomegalovirus exposure and HLA in healthy donors. The method was immunoSEQ multiplex PCR; TCRdb's version includes in-frame clones alone and lacks a portion of them. Altogether 200,000 to 250,000 clones are present, around 80% being singletons, with the ten largest covering over 0.5%. Sequencing was done on a sample of PBMCs. These receptors originate from a woman in her thirties or forties in good health and CMV-seronegative. CDR3s include the opening cysteine and the closing phenylalanine or tryptophan. The D gene is left open where the match is weak. Size is stated for part of the rows, as once, few or many counts, or as a class when the clone is expanded.

cdr3_nt: TGCGCCAGCAGCTTGACAGGGCCAAACTCTGGAAACACCATATATTTT
cdr3_aa: CASSLTGPNSGNTIYF
clone_size: NA
j_call: TRBJ1-3
v_call: TRBV5-1
d_call: NA

cdr3_nt: TGTGCCAGCAGCCCAGACAGGGGCAAGTACGAGCAGTACTTC
cdr3_aa: CASSPDRGKYEQYF
clone_size: NA
j_call: TRBJ2-7
v_call: TRBV11-1
d_call: TRBD1

cdr3_nt: TGTGCCAGCAGCGTAGATCAGAATGAAAAACTGTTTTTT
cdr3_aa: CASSVDQNEKLFF
clone_size: NA
j_call: TRBJ1-4
v_call: TRBV9
d_call: NA

cdr3_nt: TGTGCCAGTAGTATGTGGGGGCGTCAGCCCCAGCATTTT
cdr3_aa: CASSMWGRQPQHF
clone_size: NA
j_call: TRBJ1-5
v_call: TRBV19
d_call: NA

cdr3_nt: TGTGCCAGCAGCTTAGAATTCAGGGGGCCTACTGAAGCTTTCTTT
cdr3_aa: CASSLEFRGPTEAFF
clone_size: NA
j_call: TRBJ1-1
v_call: TRBV11-2
d_call: TRBD1

cdr3_nt: TGTGCCAGCAGACGAACAGATAATGAAAAACTGTTTTTT
cdr3_aa: CASRRTDNEKLFF
clone_size: NA
j_call: TRBJ1-4
v_call: TRBV6-5
d_call: NA

cdr3_nt: TGTGCCAGCTCATCCGACAGTGGGCATGGCTACACCTTC
cdr3_aa: CASSSDSGHGYTF
clone_size: NA
j_call: TRBJ1-2
v_call: TRBV18
d_call: NA

cdr3_nt: TGTGCCAGCACCGAGCTCGGGGGGGGCAGGGGCGGGGAGCTGTTTTTT
cdr3_aa: CASTELGGGRGGELFF
clone_size: once
j_call: TRBJ2-2
v_call: TRBV2
d_call: TRBD2

cdr3_nt: TGTGCCAGCAGCGCTAGACAGGGGGCCCCCTACGAGCAGTACTTC
cdr3_aa: CASSARQGAPYEQYF
clone_size: NA
j_call: TRBJ2-7
v_call: TRBV11-3
d_call: TRBD1

cdr3_nt: TGTGCCAGCAGACCACCGGGACATAACTATGGCTACACCTTC
cdr3_aa: CASRPPGHNYGYTF
clone_size: NA
j_call: TRBJ1-2
v_call: TRBV2
d_call: NA